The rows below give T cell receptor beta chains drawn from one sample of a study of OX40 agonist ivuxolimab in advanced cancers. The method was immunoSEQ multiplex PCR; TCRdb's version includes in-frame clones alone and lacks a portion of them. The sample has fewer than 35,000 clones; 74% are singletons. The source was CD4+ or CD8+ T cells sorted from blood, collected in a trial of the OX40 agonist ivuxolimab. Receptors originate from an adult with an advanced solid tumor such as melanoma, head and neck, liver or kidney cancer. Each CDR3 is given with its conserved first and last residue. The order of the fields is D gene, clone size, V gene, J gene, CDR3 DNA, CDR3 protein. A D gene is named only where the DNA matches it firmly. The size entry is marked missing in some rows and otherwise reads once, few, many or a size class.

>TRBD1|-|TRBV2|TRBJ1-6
TGTGCCAGCACCCGTACCCCAGGGGGCCGGAATTCACCCCTCCACTTT
CASTRTPGGRNSPLHF
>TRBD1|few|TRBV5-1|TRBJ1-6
TGCGCCAGCAGCTCGGGACAGGGGTCGAATTCACCCCTCCACTTT
CASSSGQGSNSPLHF
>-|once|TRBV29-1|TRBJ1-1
TGCAGCGGGGCGGACTGGAACACTGAAGCTTTCTTT
CSGADWNTEAFF
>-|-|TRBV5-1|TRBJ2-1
TGCGCCAGCAGCTTTCGGAGCTCCTACAATGAGCAGTTCTTC
CASSFRSSYNEQFF
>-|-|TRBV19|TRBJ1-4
TGTGCCAGTAGTATACACAGAGGAAGCGAAAAACTGTTTTTT
CASSIHRGSEKLFF
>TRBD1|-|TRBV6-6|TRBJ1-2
TGTGCCAGCAGTTACGGACAGGGGACCTATGGCTACACCTTC
CASSYGQGTYGYTF
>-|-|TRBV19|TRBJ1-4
TGTGCCAGTAGTACCCTCGGGATTTCAGGCGAAAAACTGTTTTTT
CASSTLGISGEKLFF
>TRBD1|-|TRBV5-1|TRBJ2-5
TGCGCCAGCAGCCAAGGGACAGAAGAGACCCAGTACTTC
CASSQGTEETQYF
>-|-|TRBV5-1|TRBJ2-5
TGCGCCAGCAGCAGGGATATGTACCAAGAGACCCAGTACTTC
CASSRDMYQETQYF
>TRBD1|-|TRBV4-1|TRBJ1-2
TGCGCCAGCAGCCAGATGACAGGGAGCTATGGCTACACCTTC
CASSQMTGSYGYTF
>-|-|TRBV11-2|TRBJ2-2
TGTGCCAGCAGTTTCACAACAGGAGGGATTACCGGGGAGCTGTTTTTT
CASSFTTGGITGELFF
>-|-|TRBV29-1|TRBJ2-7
TGCAGCGTTGGTGTGTCAGGGGGGACCTACGAGCAGTACTTC
CSVGVSGGTYEQYF
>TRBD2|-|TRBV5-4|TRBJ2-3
TGTGCCAGCAGCGCGGGGACTAGCGGGGGGGCACATACGCAGTATTTT
CASSAGTSGGAHTQYF
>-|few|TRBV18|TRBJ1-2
TGTGCCAGCTTAGGGACCGGAGTCGGCTACACCTTC
CASLGTGVGYTF
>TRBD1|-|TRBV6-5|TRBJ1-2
TGTGCCAGCAGTTACCGGGACAGGGGGCGCGTAGGTGGCTACACCTTC
CASSYRDRGRVGGYTF
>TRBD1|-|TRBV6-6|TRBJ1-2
TGTGCCACAAGATTAGGGGGCGCCTATGGCTACACCTTC
CATRLGGAYGYTF
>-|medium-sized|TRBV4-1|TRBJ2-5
TGCGCCAGCAGCCAAGATCTAGAGACCCAGTACTTC
CASSQDLETQYF
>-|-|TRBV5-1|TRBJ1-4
TGCGCCAGCAGCTCCGGACGGAATAATGAAAAACTGTTTTTT
CASSSGRNNEKLFF
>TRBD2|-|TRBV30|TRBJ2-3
TGTGCCTGGACCGGTCGGGGGGGATACACAGATACGCAGTATTTT
CAWTGRGGYTDTQYF
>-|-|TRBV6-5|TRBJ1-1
TGTGCCAGCAGTTACTCCTCGGGACAACGGAACACTGAAGCTTTCTTT
CASSYSSGQRNTEAFF
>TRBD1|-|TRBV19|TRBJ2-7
TGTGCCAGTAGTATTTGGGACAGGGTTCACGAGCAGTACTTC
CASSIWDRVHEQYF
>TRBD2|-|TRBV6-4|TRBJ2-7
TGTGCCAGCAGTGGTACTAGCGGGGGGCCCTATTCCTACGAGCAGTACTTC
CASSGTSGGPYSYEQYF
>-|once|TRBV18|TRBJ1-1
TGTGCCAGCTCAGGGACAATTAGCAACACTGAAGCTTTCTTT
CASSGTISNTEAFF
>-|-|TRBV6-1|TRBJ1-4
TGTGCCAGCAGTGACATAGGGGAAAAACTGTTTTTT
CASSDIGEKLFF
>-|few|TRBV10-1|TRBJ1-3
TGCGCCAGCAGTGCGGGACTTGGAAACACCATATATTTT
CASSAGLGNTIYF
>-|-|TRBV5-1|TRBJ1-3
TGCGCCAGCAGCCCAAGCTCTGGAAACACCATATATTTT
CASSPSSGNTIYF
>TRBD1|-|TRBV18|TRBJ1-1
TGTGCCAGCTCATCACAGGGGGGGGTCACTGAAGCTTTCTTT
CASSSQGGVTEAFF
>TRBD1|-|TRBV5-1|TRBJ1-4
TGCGCCAGCAGTTTGGTAGGGGGCGCTACTGAAAAACTGTTTTTT
CASSLVGGATEKLFF
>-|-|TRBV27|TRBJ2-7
TGTGCCAGCAGTTTATCAATGAATGGACAGAAACCCTACGAGCAGTACTTC
CASSLSMNGQKPYEQYF
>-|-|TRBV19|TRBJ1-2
TGTGCCAGTAGTTCTTATTCGGGTAACTATGGCTACACCTTC
CASSSYSGNYGYTF
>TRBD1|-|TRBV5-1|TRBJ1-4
TGCGCCAGCAGCTTGGCCGGGACAGCTAATGAAAAACTGTTTTTT
CASSLAGTANEKLFF
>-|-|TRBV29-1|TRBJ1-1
TGCAGCGCTATGAACACTGAAGCTTTCTTT
CSAMNTEAFF
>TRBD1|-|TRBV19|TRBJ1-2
TGTGCCAGTACCCGGGACAGGAACTATGGCTACACCTTC
CASTRDRNYGYTF
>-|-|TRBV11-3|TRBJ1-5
TGTGCCAGCAGCTCTCAGATTAGGGCTGAAAAGCCCCAGCATTTT
CASSSQIRAEKPQHF
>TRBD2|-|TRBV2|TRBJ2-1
TGTGCCAGCGAGAAGCGGGGGAGCTCCTACAATGAGCAGTTCTTC
CASEKRGSSYNEQFF
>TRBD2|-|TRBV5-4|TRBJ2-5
TGTGCCAGCACCTTGACTAGCGGGAGGTCGGAGACCCAGTACTTC
CASTLTSGRSETQYF
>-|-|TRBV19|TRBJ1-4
TGTGCCAGTAGTTCCCGACGGGCTGCAACTAATGAAAAACTGTTTTTT
CASSSRRAATNEKLFF
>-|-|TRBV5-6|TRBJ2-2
TGTGCCAGCAGCTTGACAGGTATAATGGCCGGGGAGCTGTTTTTT
CASSLTGIMAGELFF
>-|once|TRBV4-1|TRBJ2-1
TGCGCCAGCAGCCAAGTATTTTACAATGAGCAGTTCTTC
CASSQVFYNEQFF
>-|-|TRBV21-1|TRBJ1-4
TGTGCCAGCAGCAAAGAACCCCTACAGGGGGCTAATGAAAAACTGTTTTTT
CASSKEPLQGANEKLFF
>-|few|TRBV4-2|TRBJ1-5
TGTGCCAGCAGCCAAGATCCAGTCAGCAATCAGCCCCAGCATTTT
CASSQDPVSNQPQHF
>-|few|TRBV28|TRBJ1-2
TGTGCCAGCAGGCCCCAAGTGAATTTCTATGGCTACACCTTC
CASRPQVNFYGYTF
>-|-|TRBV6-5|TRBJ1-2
TGTGCCCTACACCAGGGGCGGGGAGGCTACACCTTC
CALHQGRGGYTF
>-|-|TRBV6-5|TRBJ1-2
TGTGCCAGCGAGCTTACGGGCAACTATGGCTACACCTTC
CASELTGNYGYTF
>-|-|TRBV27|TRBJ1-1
TGTGCCAGCAGAGGGGACGGACGAGAAGCTTTCTTT
CASRGDGREAFF
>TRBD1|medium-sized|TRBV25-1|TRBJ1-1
TGTGCCAGCAGGGCCCGCAGGGGGGACGAAGCTTTCTTT
CASRARRGDEAFF
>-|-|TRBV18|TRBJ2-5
TGTGCCAGCTCGCGTCGGTGGGTCCAAGAGACCCAGTACTTC
CASSRRWVQETQYF
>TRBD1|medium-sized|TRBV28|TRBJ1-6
TGTGCCAGCACGAGACAGGGAAAAAATAATTCACCCCTCCACTTT
CASTRQGKNNSPLHF
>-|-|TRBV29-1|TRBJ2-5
TGCAGCGTTGAAGAGAGAAGTGGTGAGACCCAGTACTTC
CSVEERSGETQYF